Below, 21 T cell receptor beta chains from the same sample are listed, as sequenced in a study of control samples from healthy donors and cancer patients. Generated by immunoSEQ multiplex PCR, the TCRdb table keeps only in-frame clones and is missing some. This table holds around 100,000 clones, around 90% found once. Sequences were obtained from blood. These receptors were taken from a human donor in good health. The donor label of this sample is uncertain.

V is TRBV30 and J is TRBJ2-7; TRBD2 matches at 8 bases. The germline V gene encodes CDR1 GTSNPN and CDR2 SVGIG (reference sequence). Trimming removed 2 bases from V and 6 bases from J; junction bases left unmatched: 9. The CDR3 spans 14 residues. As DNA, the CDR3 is TGTGCCTGGAGTCCCCGGGGGGGCCGGGTCGAGCAGTACTTC. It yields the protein CAWSPRGGRVEQYF.

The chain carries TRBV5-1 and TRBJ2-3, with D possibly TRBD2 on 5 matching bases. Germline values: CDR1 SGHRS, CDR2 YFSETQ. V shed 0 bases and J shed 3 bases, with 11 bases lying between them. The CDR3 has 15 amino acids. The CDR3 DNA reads TGCGCCAGCAGCTTGGAGTGGGGAGCGACAGATACGCAGTATTTT. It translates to CASSLEWGATDTQYF.

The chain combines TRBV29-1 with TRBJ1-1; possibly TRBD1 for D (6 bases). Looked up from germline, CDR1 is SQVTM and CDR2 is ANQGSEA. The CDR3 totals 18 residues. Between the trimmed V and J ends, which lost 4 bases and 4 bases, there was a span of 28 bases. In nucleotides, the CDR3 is TGCAGCGTTGTTACTTCGTTCTTAGTGGGACACAAAATCACTGAAGCTTTCTTT. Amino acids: CSVVTSFLVGHKITEAFF.

The CDR3 bases are TGTGCCACCAGCAGGGTGACAGGGTCATCACCCCTCCACTTT. It specifies CATSRVTGSSPLHF. J is TRBJ1-6 and V is TRBV15, with 7 bases identical to TRBD1. This CDR3 is built from 14 residues. Germline CDR1 and CDR2: LNHNV and YYDKDF (reference sequence). V gave up 3 bases and J gave up 10 bases; unmatched junction bases: 6.

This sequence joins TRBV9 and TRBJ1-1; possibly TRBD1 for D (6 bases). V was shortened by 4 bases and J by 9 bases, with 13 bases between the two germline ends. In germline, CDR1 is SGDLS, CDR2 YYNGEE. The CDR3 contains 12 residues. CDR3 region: CASSPGTNKAFF. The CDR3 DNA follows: TGTGCCAGCAGCCCCGGGACAAACAAAGCTTTCTTT.

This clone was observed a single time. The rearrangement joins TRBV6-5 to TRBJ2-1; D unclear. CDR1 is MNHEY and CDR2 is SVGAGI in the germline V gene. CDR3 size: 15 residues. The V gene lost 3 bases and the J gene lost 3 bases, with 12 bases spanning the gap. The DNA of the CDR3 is TGTGCCAGCAGTTATAGGCTAATTAACTACAATGAGCAGTTCTTC. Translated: CASSYRLINYNEQFF.

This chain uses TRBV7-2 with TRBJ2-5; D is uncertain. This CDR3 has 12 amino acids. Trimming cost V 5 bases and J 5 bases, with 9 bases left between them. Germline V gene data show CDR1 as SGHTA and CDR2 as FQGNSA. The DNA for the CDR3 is TGTGCCAGCAGCACCGGACGGGAGACCCAGTACTTC. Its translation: CASSTGRETQYF.

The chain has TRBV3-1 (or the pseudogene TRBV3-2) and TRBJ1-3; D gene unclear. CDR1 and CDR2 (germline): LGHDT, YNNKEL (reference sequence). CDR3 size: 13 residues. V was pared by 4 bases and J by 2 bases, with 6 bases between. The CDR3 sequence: CASSLHTGNTIYF. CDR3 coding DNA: TGTGCCAGCAGCCTGCATACTGGAAACACCATATATTTT.

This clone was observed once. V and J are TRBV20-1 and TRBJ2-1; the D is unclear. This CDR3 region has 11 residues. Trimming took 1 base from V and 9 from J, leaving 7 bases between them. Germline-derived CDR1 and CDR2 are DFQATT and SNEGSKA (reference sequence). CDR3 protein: CSARGGGEQFF. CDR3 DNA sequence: TGCAGTGCTAGAGGGGGTGGTGAGCAGTTCTTC.

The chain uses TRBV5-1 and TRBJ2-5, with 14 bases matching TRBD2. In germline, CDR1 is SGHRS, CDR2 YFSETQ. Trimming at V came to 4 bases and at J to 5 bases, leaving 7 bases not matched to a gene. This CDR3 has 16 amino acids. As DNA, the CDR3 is TGCGCCAGCAGCCCAGGACTAGCGGGGGGCGGGGAGACCCAGTACTTC. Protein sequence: CASSPGLAGGGETQYF.

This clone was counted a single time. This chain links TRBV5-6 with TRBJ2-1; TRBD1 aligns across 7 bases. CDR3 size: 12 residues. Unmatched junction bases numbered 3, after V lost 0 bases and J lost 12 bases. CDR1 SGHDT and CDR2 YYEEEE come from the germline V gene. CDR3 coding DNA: TGTGCCAGCAGCTTGGAGGCAGGGGGGCAGTTCTTC. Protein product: CASSLEAGGQFF.

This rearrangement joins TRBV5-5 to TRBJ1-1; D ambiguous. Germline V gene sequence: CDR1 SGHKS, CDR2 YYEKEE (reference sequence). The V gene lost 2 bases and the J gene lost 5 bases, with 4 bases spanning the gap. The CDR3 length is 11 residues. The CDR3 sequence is CASSFMTEAFF. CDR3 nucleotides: TGTGCCAGCAGCTTCATGACTGAAGCTTTCTTT.

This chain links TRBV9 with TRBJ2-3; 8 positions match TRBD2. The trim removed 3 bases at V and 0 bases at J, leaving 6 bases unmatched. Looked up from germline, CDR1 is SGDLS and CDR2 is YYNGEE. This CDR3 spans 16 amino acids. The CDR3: CASSALAGTSTDTQYF. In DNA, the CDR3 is TGTGCCAGCAGCGCTTTAGCGGGAACTAGCACAGATACGCAGTATTTT.

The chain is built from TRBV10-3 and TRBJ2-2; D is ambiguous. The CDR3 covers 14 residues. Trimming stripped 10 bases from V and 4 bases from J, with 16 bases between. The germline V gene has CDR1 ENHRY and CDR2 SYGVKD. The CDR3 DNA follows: TGTGCCAGCATGGGCATGAGAACCACCGGGGAGCTGTTTTTT. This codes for CASMGMRTTGELFF.

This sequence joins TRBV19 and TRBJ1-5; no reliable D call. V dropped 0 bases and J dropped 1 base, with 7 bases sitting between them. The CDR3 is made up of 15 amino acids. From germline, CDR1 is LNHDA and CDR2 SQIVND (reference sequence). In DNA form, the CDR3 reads TGTGCCAGTAGTATAGATCATCGCAGCAATCAGCCCCAGCATTTT. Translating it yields CASSIDHRSNQPQHF.

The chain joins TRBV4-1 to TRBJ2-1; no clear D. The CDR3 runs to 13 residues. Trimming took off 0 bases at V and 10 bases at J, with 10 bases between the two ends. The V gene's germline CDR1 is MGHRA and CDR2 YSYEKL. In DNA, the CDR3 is TGCGCCAGCAGCCAAGATGTGGGAATGGAGCAGTTCTTC. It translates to CASSQDVGMEQFF.

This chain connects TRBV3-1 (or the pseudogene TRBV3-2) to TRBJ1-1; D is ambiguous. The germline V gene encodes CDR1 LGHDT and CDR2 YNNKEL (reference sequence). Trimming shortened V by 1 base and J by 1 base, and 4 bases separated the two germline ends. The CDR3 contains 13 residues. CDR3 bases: TGTGCCAGCAGCCAAGGTTGGAACACTGAAGCTTTCTTT. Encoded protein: CASSQGWNTEAFF.

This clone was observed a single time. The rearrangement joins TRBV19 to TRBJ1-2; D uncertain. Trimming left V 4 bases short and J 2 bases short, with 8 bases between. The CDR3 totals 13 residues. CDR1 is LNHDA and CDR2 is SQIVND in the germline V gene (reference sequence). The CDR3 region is CASSNVTNYGYTF. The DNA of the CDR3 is TGTGCCAGTAGTAACGTGACAAACTATGGCTACACCTTC. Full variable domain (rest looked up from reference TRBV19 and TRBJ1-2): DGGITQSPKYLFRKEGQNVTLSCEQNLNHDAMYWYRQDPGQGLRLIYYSQIVNDFQKGDIAEGYSVSREKKESFPLTVTSAQKNPTAFYLCASSNVTNYGYTFGSGTRLTVV.

CDR3 bases: TGTGCCAGCAGCCAAAAGGACAGGGGGCCCCGCTATGGCTACACCTTC. Translation gives CASSQKDRGPRYGYTF. The chain carries TRBV3-1 (or the pseudogene TRBV3-2) and TRBJ1-2; 11 nucleotides line up with TRBD1. CDR3 length equals 16 residues. With V trimmed by 2 bases and J by 4 bases, 6 bases remained unmatched. Germline V gene lookup returns CDR1 LGHDT and CDR2 YNNKEL (reference sequence).

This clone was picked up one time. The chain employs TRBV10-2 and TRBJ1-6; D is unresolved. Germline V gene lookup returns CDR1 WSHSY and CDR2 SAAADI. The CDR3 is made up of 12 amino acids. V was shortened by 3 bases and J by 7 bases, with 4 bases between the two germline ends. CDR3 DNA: TGCGCCAGCAGTGATGGCAATTCACCCCTCCACTTT. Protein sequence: CASSDGNSPLHF.

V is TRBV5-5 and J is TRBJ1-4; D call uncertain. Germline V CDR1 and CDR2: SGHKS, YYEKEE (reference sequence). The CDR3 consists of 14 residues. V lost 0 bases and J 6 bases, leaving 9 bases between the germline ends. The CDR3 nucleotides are TGTGCCAGCAGCTTGGCCATGAGGGATGAAAAACTGTTTTTT. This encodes CASSLAMRDEKLFF.